Listed below are T cell receptor beta chains from one sample, sequenced in a study of blood T cell repertoires in COVID-19. Sequencing used immunoSEQ multiplex PCR; TCRdb keeps in-frame clones, though not all of them. Counted here are some 200,000 clones, about 95% occurring once; the ten biggest clones make up roughly 0.76%. The source material was peripheral blood. The receptors were gathered from a young man with COVID-19, enrolled during active disease. CDR3s include the opening cysteine and the closing phenylalanine or tryptophan. A D gene is named only where the DNA matches it firmly. For some rows the clone size is stated as once, few or many, or as a class when expanded; others skip it.

TRBJ1-6 TRBD1 TRBV5-4 - TGTGCCAGCAGCTTAAGTACAGGGGCCAATTCACCCCTCCACTTT CASSLSTGANSPLHF
TRBJ2-7 TRBD1 TRBV28 - TGTGCCAGCAGTTTAGGGGGACAGGGGGCCTACGAGCAGTACTTC CASSLGGQGAYEQYF
TRBJ2-7 TRBD2 TRBV3-1/TRBV3-2 - TGTGCCAGCAGCCCCTCCGCCGCGGGGGACGAGCAGTACTTC CASSPSAAGDEQYF
TRBJ1-2 - TRBV3-1/TRBV3-2 - TGTGCCAGCAGCCAAGTAGCGGGGTTAGGGGGCTACACCTTC CASSQVAGLGGYTF
TRBJ2-5 - TRBV10-3 - TGTGCCATCAGTGCTGAGCGACGTGGGGAGACCCAGTACTTC CAISAERRGETQYF
TRBJ1-1 - TRBV11-1 - TGTGCCAGCAGCTCCGAGCGGGACGGGAACACTGAAGCTTTCTTT CASSSERDGNTEAFF
TRBJ2-2 TRBD1 TRBV11-3 - TGTGCCAGCAGCGGACAGACAGGGGTGGACGGGGAGCTGTTTTTT CASSGQTGVDGELFF
TRBJ2-1 TRBD2 TRBV7-3 - TGTGCCAGCAGCCCGGCTAGCGGGGGGGTCTATGAGCAGTTCTTC CASSPASGGVYEQFF
TRBJ1-2 - TRBV19 - TGTGCCAGTAGTGCGGCCTGGGGGGGAACTCGGTATGGCTACACCTTC CASSAAWGGTRYGYTF
TRBJ2-5 TRBD2 TRBV13 - TGTGCCAGCAGCTTAGAGGGCGGGGGGGGCCGTCAAGAGACCCAGTACTTC CASSLEGGGGRQETQYF
TRBJ2-7 TRBD1 TRBV4-1 - TGCGCCAGCAGCCCCGACAGGGGGCAACTGGTGTACGAGCAGTACTTC CASSPDRGQLVYEQYF
TRBJ2-2 TRBD2 TRBV7-2 - TGTGCCAGCAGCTCCTTCGGGGGGGTCTCCACCGGGGAGCTGTTTTTT CASSSFGGVSTGELFF
TRBJ2-1 - TRBV27 - TGTGCCAGCAGTTTAGCGGCCAGCAATGAGCAGTTCTTC CASSLAASNEQFF
TRBJ1-1 - TRBV6-5 - TGTGCCAGCATCGACAGCACAAACACTGAAGCTTTCTTT CASIDSTNTEAFF
TRBJ1-1 - TRBV5-1 - TGCGCCAGCAGCGCCCAGACAGGGAACACTGAAGCTTTCTTT CASSAQTGNTEAFF
TRBJ1-6 - TRBV5-1 - TGCGCCAGCAGCCCCCAAGGTGGGTCAGGGGATTCACCCCTCCACTTT CASSPQGGSGDSPLHF
TRBJ1-5 - TRBV6-2/TRBV6-3 - TGTGCCAGCAGTTACTCGACAGAGCATCAGCCCCAGCATTTT CASSYSTEHQPQHF
TRBJ1-2 - TRBV3-1/TRBV3-2 - TGTGCCAGCAGCCACCTGACAGAACCAAACTATGGCTACACCTTC CASSHLTEPNYGYTF
TRBJ2-3 - TRBV10-1 - TGCGCCAGCAGTGAGAATCAGAACACAGATACGCAGTATTTT CASSENQNTDTQYF
TRBJ2-3 TRBD2 TRBV4-1 once TGCGCCAGCAGCCCCATAGCGGGGGGTCAAGATACGCAGTATTTT CASSPIAGGQDTQYF
TRBJ2-3 - TRBV3-1/TRBV3-2 - TGTGCCAGCAGCCAAGTCCCGGGAAATCCGAGTACGCAGTATTTT CASSQVPGNPSTQYF
TRBJ1-6 TRBD1 TRBV2 - TGTGCCAGCAGAGTAAGACAGGGATGGTCACCCCTCCACTTT CASRVRQGWSPLHF
TRBJ1-4 - TRBV4-1 - TGCGCCAGCAGCCTACGAAGGACAACCGAAGAAAAACTGTTTTTT CASSLRRTTEEKLFF
TRBJ1-5 TRBD1 TRBV29-1 - TGCAGCGTTTTGGACAGGGATAGCAATCAGCCCCAGCATTTT CSVLDRDSNQPQHF
TRBJ2-7 TRBD2 TRBV11-1 - TGTGCCAGCAGCACGGGACTAGCGGGGGGCTACGAGCAGTACTTC CASSTGLAGGYEQYF
TRBJ1-2 - TRBV5-1 - TGCGCCAGCAGCTTGGCCTCTTACGAGGGTGGCTACACCTTC CASSLASYEGGYTF
TRBJ1-5 - TRBV6-1 - TGTGCCAGCAGTGAAGGGGCATCCCGGAAGGTCAGGCAGCCCCAGCATTTT CASSEGASRKVRQPQHF
TRBJ2-7 TRBD1 TRBV27 - TGTGCCAGCAGTTTAGTAGGGGTAAGGGGGCCCTACGAGCAGTACTTC CASSLVGVRGPYEQYF
TRBJ1-2 TRBD1 TRBV27 - TGTGCCAGCAGTGGAGGGGGCGGCTACACCTTC CASSGGGGYTF
TRBJ1-5 TRBD1 TRBV6-6 - TGTGCCAGCAGCGGTGGCTGGGACAGGGGCAATCAGCCCCAGCATTTT CASSGGWDRGNQPQHF
TRBJ1-4 TRBD1 TRBV5-4 - TGTGCCAGCAGCAGAGACAGGGCGACGAATGAAAAACTGTTTTTT CASSRDRATNEKLFF
TRBJ1-6 TRBD1 TRBV10-3 - TGTGCCATCAGTGAGTGGGTGGGGAGACAGGGGAATTCACCCCTCCACTTT CAISEWVGRQGNSPLHF
TRBJ2-3 - TRBV19 once TGTGCCAGTAGTATAGGTCGGGGTACGCAGTATTTT CASSIGRGTQYF
TRBJ2-2 TRBD2 TRBV6-5 - TGTGCCAGCTGTTTGGGGACTAGGAACACCGGGGAGCTGTTTTTT CASCLGTRNTGELFF
TRBJ1-2 TRBD1 TRBV9 - TGTGCCAGCAGCGTAGGGCAGGGGGCCAATGGCTACACCTTC CASSVGQGANGYTF
TRBJ2-7 TRBD2 TRBV6-5 - TGTGCCAGCACGGTGAGCGGGGCAGGAGCCTACGAGCAGTACTTC CASTVSGAGAYEQYF
TRBJ2-2 - TRBV7-9 - TGTGCCAGCAGCTTAGCACAGGTGACCGGGGAGCTGTTTTTT CASSLAQVTGELFF
TRBJ2-2 TRBD1 TRBV5-1 - TGCGCCAGCAGCGGGGACAGGGGGCGGTTCACCGGGGAGCTGTTTTTT CASSGDRGRFTGELFF
TRBJ1-2 - TRBV5-4 - TGTGCCAGCAGCGCGGGGACGGGACGGAGCTATGGCTACACCTTC CASSAGTGRSYGYTF
TRBJ1-3 - TRBV18 - TGTGCCAGCTCACCAGTTGACAGGATGAGCTCTGGAAACACCATATATTTT CASSPVDRMSSGNTIYF
TRBJ2-6 - TRBV7-3 - TGTGCCAGCAGCTTAATGTTAGGGGTTGGGGCCAACGTCCTGACTTTC CASSLMLGVGANVLTF
TRBJ1-2 - TRBV19 - TGTGCCAGTAGTTCCGTGGCAGACTATGGCTACACCTTC CASSSVADYGYTF
TRBJ2-3 - TRBV10-2 - TGCGCCAGCAGTGAGAACTTAATCACAGATACGCAGTATTTT CASSENLITDTQYF
TRBJ2-3 TRBD1 TRBV9 - TGTGCCAGCAGCACCTCTTATCGACAGGGTACGAGAACAGATACGCAGTATTTT CASSTSYRQGTRTDTQYF
TRBJ2-3 - TRBV6-2/TRBV6-3 once TGTGCCAGCAGTTTTTCGGGAGCAAGGGTATCAGATACGCAGTATTTT CASSFSGARVSDTQYF